One sample yielded the 14 T cell receptor beta chains listed below, sequenced in a study of blood T cells in healthy people across ages. The authors ran a second PCR of about 7 to 12 cycles using a sample-barcoded 5' primer and a J-beta primer mix. TCRdb redid the calling of the 5' RACE reads with MiXCR, one entry per CDR3 protein. The table has about 1.8 million distinct CDR3 sequences, just under 50% seen once; the top ten hold approximately 2.1%. Sequencing used blood. These receptors came from a woman aged 40 to 50 in good health.

This clonotype appeared a single time. This sequence joins TRBV27 and TRBJ1-2, with D possibly matching TRBD1 (5 bases). Looked up from germline, CDR1 is MNHEY and CDR2 is SMNVEV (reference sequence). The CDR3 has 15 residues. Trimming removed 1 base at V and 1 base at J, with 10 bases between. The CDR3 spells CASSLYKGSNYGYTF. The CDR3 bases are TGTGCCAGCAGTTTATACAAGGGGAGTAACTATGGCTACACCTTC.

In this sample, this clonotype turned up a few times. This chain links TRBV7-9 with TRBJ2-5; D is possibly TRBD1 or TRBD2 (5 bases each). The CDR3 loop spans 14 amino acids. Between the trimmed V and J ends, which lost 5 bases and 2 bases, there was a span of 12 bases. Germline V gene sequence: CDR1 SEHNR, CDR2 FQNEAQ (reference sequence). This chain's CDR3 is CASSAFGAQETQYF. The CDR3 DNA sequence: TGTGCCAGCAGCGCCTTCGGGGCTCAAGAGACCCAGTACTTC.

Only a few counts were recorded for this clonotype. V is TRBV5-1 and J is TRBJ2-5, with TRBD2 matching 9 bases. The CDR3 sequence is 15 residues long. Germline assignment: CDR1 SGHRS and CDR2 YFSETQ. The trim removed 7 bases at V and 4 bases at J, leaving 11 bases unmatched. As DNA, the CDR3 is TGCGCCAGCTTCGCGGCGGGGGGGCTTGGAGAGACCCAGTACTTC. Translation: CASFAAGGLGETQYF.

This clonotype turned up a few times. The J gene is TRBJ2-3, the V gene TRBV5-1; maybe TRBD2 (7 bases). Trimming shortened V by 6 bases and J by 5 bases, and 16 bases separated the two germline ends. The CDR3 contains 14 residues. Germline V gene data show CDR1 as SGHRS and CDR2 as YFSETQ. CDR3 in amino acids: CASNSGGPGDTQYF. CDR3 bases: TGCGCCAGCAACTCCGGGGGGCCGGGAGATACGCAGTATTTT.

This clonotype was counted a few times. The rearrangement joins TRBV6-5 to TRBJ1-4; D call uncertain. The CDR3 runs to 14 residues. Germline loops: CDR1 MNHEY, CDR2 SVGAGI. The V and J ends lost 5 bases and 8 bases respectively, with 15 bases between them. CDR3 bases: TGTGCCAGCAGTCAGACACAAACCGGGGAAAAACTGTTTTTT. As protein: CASSQTQTGEKLFF.

This clonotype was recorded at least ten times. V is TRBV29-1 and J is TRBJ2-7; weak D call: TRBD2 (5 bases). The CDR3 sequence is 12 residues long. Germline CDR1 reads SQVTM; CDR2 reads ANQGSEA. Trimming cost V 4 bases and J 3 bases, with 10 bases left between them. The DNA of the CDR3 is TGCAGCGTTGGAGCGGACTTCTACGAGCAGTACTTC. Translated: CSVGADFYEQYF.

Only a few counts were recorded for this clonotype. V usage is TRBV20-1 and J usage is TRBJ2-3, with D hard to call. The CDR3 spans 12 residues. The V end lost 2 bases, the J end lost 2 bases, and 5 bases lay between the germline ends. Germline lookup yields CDR1 DFQATT and CDR2 SNEGSKA (reference sequence). CDR3 residues: CSARFNTDTQYF. In nucleotides, the CDR3 is TGCAGTGCTAGATTCAACACAGATACGCAGTATTTT.

This clonotype was seen only a few times. J is TRBJ1-2 and V is TRBV28; D ambiguous. The CDR3 runs to 13 residues. V gave up 6 bases and J gave up 7 bases, with 15 bases separating them. Germline V lookup: CDR1 MDHEN, CDR2 SYDVKM. CDR3 residues: CASSPESPSGYTF. In DNA form, the CDR3 reads TGTGCCAGCAGCCCAGAGAGTCCGTCTGGCTACACCTTC.

This clonotype was seen repeatedly, ten times or more. The V gene is TRBV7-2, the J gene TRBJ2-1; TRBD2 matches 8 bases. In germline, CDR1 is SGHTA, CDR2 FQGNSA. V lost 3 bases, J lost 4 bases, and 5 bases stayed unmatched. The CDR3 sequence is 15 residues long. The chain's CDR3 is CASSLQRGLYNEQFF. CDR3 in DNA: TGTGCCAGCAGCTTGCAGCGGGGGCTGTACAATGAGCAGTTCTTC.

This chain connects TRBV2 to TRBJ1-1; D might be TRBD1 (5 bases). The CDR3 has 14 residues. Trimming removed 5 bases at V and 3 bases at J, with 13 bases between. In germline, CDR1 is SNHLY, CDR2 FYNNEI. In nucleotides, the CDR3 is TGTGCCAGCAGTTCGACGGGGGGAGACACTGAAGCTTTCTTT. This sequence encodes CASSSTGGDTEAFF. Full variable domain (missing parts from reference TRBV2 and TRBJ1-1): EPEVTQTPSHQVTQMGQEVILRCVPISNHLYFYWYRQILGQKVEFLVSFYNNEISEKSEIFDDQFSVERPDGSNFTLKIRSTKLEDSAMYFCASSSTGGDTEAFFGQGTRLTVV.

This chain links TRBV20-1 with TRBJ2-5, with TRBD1 matching over 7 bases. The J call may be mistaken, given a closer DNA end match to TRBJ2-7. Germline CDR1 reads DFQATT; CDR2 reads SNEGSKA (reference sequence). The CDR3 loop spans 12 amino acids. The CDR3 sequence is CSARQGDYEQYF. In nucleotides, the CDR3 is TGCAGTGCCAGACAGGGAGACTACGAGCAGTACTTC.

This rearrangement joins TRBV12-3 or TRBV12-4 to TRBJ2-3; TRBD2 is a possible D gene (6 bases). The germline V and J ends were trimmed by 6 bases and 2 bases, with 12 bases remaining between them. The length of the CDR3 is 14 residues. As DNA, the CDR3 is TGTGCCAGCAGCCTCCGGGAGACCACAGATACGCAGTATTTT. Its protein is CASSLRETTDTQYF.

This clonotype has a single count. This sequence joins TRBV20-1 and TRBJ1-4, with 8 positions matching TRBD1. Germline V lookup: CDR1 DFQATT, CDR2 SNEGSKA (reference sequence). CDR3 length: 13 residues. V was pared by 3 bases and J by 8 bases, with 5 bases of the junction left unmatched. CDR3 in amino acids: CSARGQVSEKLFF. DNA of the CDR3: TGCAGTGCTAGGGGACAGGTTAGCGAAAAACTGTTTTTT.

The chain has TRBV6-2 or TRBV6-3 and TRBJ1-5; D ambiguous. The germline gives CDR1 MNHEY, CDR2 SVGEGT. V lost 6 bases, J lost 3 bases, and 15 bases lay in between. The CDR3 loop spans 15 amino acids. This CDR3 reads CASSRLGGDNQPQHF. CDR3 nucleotide sequence: TGTGCCAGCAGCCGCCTCGGTGGGGACAATCAGCCCCAGCATTTT.